The sequence of this T cell receptor beta chain was determined in a study of cytomegalovirus exposure and HLA in healthy donors. 60 Vbeta and 13 Jbeta primers were used in PCR. Authors' processing steps: Per a later analysis, the number of unique TCR beta chains was approximately 80 million, of which 9 million to 14 million were shared. TCRdb keeps only in-frame clones here, not all; method: immunoSEQ multiplex PCR. V, J and clone size are taken as reported in that table, and D and trimming were inferred from the DNA itself. The sample has about 150,000 clones, about three quarters seen once. Study findings and constraints: Association of approximately 18,000 TCR beta sequences with HLA alleles was found at 0.05 false discovery rate in a later analysis. The listing of 150 to 200 TCR beta chains classed them as cytomegalovirus-associated.

In the case of this clone: Its cognate antigen is unknown.

The CDR3 loop spans 15 amino acids. Looked up from germline, CDR1 is MNHNY and CDR2 is SVGAGI (reference sequence). V shed 5 bases and J 7 bases; nucleotides not matched to a gene: 9. Sequences were obtained from PBMCs. This sequence originates from a woman aged 50 to 60 in good health and CMV-seropositive. The chain joins TRBV6-6 to TRBJ1-4; 8 bases map to TRBD1. CDR3 in amino acids: CASSPPGTGGEKLFF. The CDR3 DNA sequence: TGTGCCAGCAGTCCACCCGGGACAGGAGGTGAAAAACTGTTTTTT.